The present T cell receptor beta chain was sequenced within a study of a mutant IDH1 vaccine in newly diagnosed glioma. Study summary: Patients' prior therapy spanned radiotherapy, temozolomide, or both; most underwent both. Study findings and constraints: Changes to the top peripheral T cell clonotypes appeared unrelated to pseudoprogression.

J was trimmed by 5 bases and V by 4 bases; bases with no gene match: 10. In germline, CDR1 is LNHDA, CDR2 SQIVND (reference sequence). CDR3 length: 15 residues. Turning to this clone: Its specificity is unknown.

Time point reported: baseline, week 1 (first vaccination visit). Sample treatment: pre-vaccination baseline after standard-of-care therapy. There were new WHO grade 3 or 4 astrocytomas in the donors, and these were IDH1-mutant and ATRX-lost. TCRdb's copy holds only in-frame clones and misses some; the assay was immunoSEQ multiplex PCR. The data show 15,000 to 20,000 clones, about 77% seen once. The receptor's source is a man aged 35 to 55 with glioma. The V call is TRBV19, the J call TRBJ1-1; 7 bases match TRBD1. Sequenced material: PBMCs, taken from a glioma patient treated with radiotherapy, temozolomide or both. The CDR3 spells CASSTNRGGRTEAFF. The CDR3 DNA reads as TGTGCCAGTAGTACAAACAGGGGTGGACGAACTGAAGCTTTCTTT.